In this sample, the clone carrying this T cell receptor (beta chain) turned up many times. The antigen remains undetermined. This record comes from a study of T-cell memory formation after mild COVID-19. Turning to the study itself: TCR clusters mostly belonged to single donors. Findings and caveats of the study: Clones that contracted from day 15 to 85 had balanced CD4/CD8; later expanders were CD4+ biased. Contracting CD4+ clones lay largely in CM and EM, with CD8+ ones residing in EMRA.

Unmatched junction bases numbered 5, after V lost 6 bases and J lost 5 bases. The germline CDR1 and CDR2 sequences are DFQATT and SNEGSKA (reference sequence). The CDR3 contains 14 residues. Amplification by 5'RACE using constant-segment primers produced TCR alpha and TCR beta cDNA libraries that carried sample barcodes and UMIs. Via MiXCR, TCRdb re-called the 5' RACE reads, giving one row per CDR3 protein. The sample holds 34,000 or so distinct CDR3 sequences, 7% to 9.5% seen once. This TCR was sampled from a man aged 18 to 29 who had mild COVID-19 (a few samples of this study predate the infection). Cell type and time point are not known. The rearrangement uses TRBV20-1 and TRBJ2-2, with TRBD2 matching 11 bases. The sample was PBMCs or a T cell subset sorted from them (not recorded which). The chain's CDR3 is CSAKLAGGTGELFF. As DNA, the CDR3 is TGCAGTGCAAAGCTAGCGGGGGGTACCGGGGAGCTGTTTTTT.